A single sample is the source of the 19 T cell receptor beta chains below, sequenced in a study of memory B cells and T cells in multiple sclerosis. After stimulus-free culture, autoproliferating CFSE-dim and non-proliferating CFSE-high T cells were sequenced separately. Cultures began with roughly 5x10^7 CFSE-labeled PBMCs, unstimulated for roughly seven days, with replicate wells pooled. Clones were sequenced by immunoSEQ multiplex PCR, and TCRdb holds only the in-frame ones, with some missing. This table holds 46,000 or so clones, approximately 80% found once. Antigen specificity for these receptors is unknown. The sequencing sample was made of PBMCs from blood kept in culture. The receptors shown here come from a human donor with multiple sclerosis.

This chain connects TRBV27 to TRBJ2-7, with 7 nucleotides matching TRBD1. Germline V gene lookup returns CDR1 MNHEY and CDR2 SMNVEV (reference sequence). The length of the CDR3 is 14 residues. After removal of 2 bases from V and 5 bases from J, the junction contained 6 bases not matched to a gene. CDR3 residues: CASSLGDRAHEQYF. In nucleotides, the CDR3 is TGTGCCAGCAGTTTAGGAGACAGGGCCCACGAGCAGTACTTC.

The CDR3 region is CASRRGGDNNQPQHF. CDR3 sequence (DNA): TGTGCCAGTAGAAGAGGGGGGGACAACAATCAGCCCCAGCATTTT. The V and J genes are TRBV19 and TRBJ1-5; possibly TRBD1 for D (6 bases). V was trimmed by 6 bases and J by 3 bases, leaving 15 bases between them. CDR1 and CDR2 (germline): LNHDA, SQIVND (reference sequence). The CDR3 has 15 residues. The full variable domain, in which reference TRBV19 and TRBJ1-5 provide the parts outside the CDR3, is DGGITQSPKYLFRKEGQNVTLSCEQNLNHDAMYWYRQDPGQGLRLIYYSQIVNDFQKGDIAEGYSVSREKKESFPLTVTSAQKNPTAFYLCASRRGGDNNQPQHFGDGTRLSIL.

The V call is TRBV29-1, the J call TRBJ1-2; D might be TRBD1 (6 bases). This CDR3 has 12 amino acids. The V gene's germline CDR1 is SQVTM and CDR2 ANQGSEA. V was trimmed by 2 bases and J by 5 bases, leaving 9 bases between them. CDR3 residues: CSVEKGGYGYTF. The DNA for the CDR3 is TGCAGCGTTGAAAAAGGGGGGTATGGCTACACCTTC.

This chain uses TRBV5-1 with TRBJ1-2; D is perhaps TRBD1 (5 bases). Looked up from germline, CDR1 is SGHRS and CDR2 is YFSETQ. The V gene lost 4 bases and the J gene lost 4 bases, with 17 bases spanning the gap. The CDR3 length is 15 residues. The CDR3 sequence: CASSLGQEAVYGYTF. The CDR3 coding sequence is TGCGCCAGCAGCCTGGGGCAAGAGGCAGTCTATGGCTACACCTTC.

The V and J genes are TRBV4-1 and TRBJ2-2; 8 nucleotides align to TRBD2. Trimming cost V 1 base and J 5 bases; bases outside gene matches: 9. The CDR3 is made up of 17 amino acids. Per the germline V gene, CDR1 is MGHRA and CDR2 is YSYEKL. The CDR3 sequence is CASSQVTGGLSTGELFF. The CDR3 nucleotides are TGCGCCAGCAGCCAAGTCACGGGGGGGCTAAGTACCGGGGAGCTGTTTTTT.

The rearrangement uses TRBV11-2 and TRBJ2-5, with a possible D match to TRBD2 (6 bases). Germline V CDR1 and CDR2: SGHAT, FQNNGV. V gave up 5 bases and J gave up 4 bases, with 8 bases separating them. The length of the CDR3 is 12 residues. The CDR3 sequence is CASSRGIETQYF. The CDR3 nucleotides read TGTGCCAGCAGCCGCGGGATAGAGACCCAGTACTTC. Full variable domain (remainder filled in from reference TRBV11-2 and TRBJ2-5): EAGVAQSPRYKIIEKRQSVAFWCNPISGHATLYWYQQILGQGPKLLIQFQNNGVVDDSQLPKDRFSAERLKGVDSTLKIQPAKLEDSAVYLCASSRGIETQYFGPGTRLLVL.

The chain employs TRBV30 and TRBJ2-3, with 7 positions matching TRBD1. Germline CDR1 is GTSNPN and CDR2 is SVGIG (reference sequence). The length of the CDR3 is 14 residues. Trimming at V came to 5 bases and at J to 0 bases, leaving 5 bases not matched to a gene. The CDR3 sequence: CAWGDSPSTDTQYF. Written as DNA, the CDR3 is TGTGCCTGGGGGGACAGCCCTAGCACAGATACGCAGTATTTT.

CDR3 amino acids: CAIRETGGMNEQYF. Here the CDR3 DNA reads TGTGCCATCAGGGAGACGGGGGGGATGAACGAGCAGTACTTC. The genes are TRBV10-3 and TRBJ2-7, with TRBD2 matching 8 bases. The V segment lost 6 bases and the J segment 5 bases; nucleotides outside the gene matches: 9. CDR1 and CDR2 from the germline V gene are ENHRY and SYGVKD. CDR3 length: 14 amino acids.

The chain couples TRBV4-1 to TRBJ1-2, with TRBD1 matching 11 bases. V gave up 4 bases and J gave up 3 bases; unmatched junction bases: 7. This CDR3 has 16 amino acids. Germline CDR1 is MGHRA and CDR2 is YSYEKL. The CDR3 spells CASSLTRDRGYYGYTF. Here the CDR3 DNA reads TGCGCCAGCAGCCTGACCCGGGACAGGGGGTACTATGGCTACACCTTC.

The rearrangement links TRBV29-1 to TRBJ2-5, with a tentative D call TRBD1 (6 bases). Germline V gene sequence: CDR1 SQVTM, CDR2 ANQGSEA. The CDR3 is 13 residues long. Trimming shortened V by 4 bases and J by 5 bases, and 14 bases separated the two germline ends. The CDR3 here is CSVAGTPGETQYF. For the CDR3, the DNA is TGCAGCGTTGCCGGGACACCTGGTGAGACCCAGTACTTC.

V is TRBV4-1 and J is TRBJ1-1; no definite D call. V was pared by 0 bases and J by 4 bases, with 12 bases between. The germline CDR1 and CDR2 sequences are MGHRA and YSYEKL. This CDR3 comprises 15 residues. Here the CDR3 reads CASSQDKEVGTEAFF. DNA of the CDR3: TGCGCCAGCAGCCAAGATAAGGAGGTGGGCACTGAAGCTTTCTTT.

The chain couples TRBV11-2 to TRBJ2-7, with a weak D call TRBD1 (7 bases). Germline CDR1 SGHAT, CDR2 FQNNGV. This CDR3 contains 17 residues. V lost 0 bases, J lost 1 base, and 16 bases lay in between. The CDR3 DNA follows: TGTGCCAGCAGCTTAGATCGGGGCAGGGGGGTATCCTACGAGCAGTACTTC. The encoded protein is CASSLDRGRGVSYEQYF.

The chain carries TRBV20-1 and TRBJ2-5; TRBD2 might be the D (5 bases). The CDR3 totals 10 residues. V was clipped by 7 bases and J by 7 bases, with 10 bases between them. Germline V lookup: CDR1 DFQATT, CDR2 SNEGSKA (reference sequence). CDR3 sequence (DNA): TGCAGTGTGAGGGTAGGGACCCAGTACTTC. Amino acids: CSVRVGTQYF.

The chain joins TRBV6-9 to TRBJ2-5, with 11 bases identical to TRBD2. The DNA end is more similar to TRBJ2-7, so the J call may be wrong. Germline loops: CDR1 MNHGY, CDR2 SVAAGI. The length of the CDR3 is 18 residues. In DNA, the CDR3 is TGTGCCAGCAGGATCTCCGGTACTAGCGGGGGCCATTCCTACGAGCAGTACTTC. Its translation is CASRISGTSGGHSYEQYF.

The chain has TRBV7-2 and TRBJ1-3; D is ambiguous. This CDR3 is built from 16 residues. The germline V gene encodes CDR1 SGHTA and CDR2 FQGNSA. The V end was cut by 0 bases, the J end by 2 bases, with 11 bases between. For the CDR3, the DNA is TGTGCCAGCAGCTTAGCACGGGCCGCCGCTGGAAACACCATATATTTT. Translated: CASSLARAAAGNTIYF.

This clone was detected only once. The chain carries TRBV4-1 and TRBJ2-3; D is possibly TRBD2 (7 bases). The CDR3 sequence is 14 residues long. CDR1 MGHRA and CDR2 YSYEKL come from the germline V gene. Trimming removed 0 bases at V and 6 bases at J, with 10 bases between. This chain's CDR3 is CASSQDRGADTQYF. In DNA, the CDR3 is TGCGCCAGCAGCCAAGATCGGGGGGCGGATACGCAGTATTTT.

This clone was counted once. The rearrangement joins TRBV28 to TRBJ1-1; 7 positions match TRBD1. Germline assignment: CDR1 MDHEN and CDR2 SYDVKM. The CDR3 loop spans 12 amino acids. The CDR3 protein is CAGQDGYTEAFF. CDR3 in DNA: TGTGCTGGACAGGACGGGTACACTGAAGCTTTCTTT.

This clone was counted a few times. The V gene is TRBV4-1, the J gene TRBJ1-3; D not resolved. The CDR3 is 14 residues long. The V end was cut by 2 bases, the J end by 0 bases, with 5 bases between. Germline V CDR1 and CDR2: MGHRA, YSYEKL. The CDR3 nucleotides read TGCGCCAGCAGCCAATTGTACTCTGGAAACACCATATATTTT. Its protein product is CASSQLYSGNTIYF.

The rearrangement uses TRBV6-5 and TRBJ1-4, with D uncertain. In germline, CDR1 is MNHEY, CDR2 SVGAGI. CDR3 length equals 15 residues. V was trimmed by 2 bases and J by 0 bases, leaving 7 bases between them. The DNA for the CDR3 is TGTGCCAGCAGTTACGATTATCCAACTAATGAAAAACTGTTTTTT. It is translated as CASSYDYPTNEKLFF.